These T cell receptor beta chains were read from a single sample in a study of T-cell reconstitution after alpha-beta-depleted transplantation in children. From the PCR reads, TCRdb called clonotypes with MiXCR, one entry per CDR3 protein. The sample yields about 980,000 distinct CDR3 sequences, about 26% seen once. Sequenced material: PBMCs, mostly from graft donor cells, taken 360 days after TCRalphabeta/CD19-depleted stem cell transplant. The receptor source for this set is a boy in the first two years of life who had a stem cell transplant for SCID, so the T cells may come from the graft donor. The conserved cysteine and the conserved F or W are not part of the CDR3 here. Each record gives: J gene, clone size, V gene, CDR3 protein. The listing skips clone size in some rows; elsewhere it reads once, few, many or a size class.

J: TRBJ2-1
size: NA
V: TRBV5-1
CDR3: ASSSRTSLNEQF

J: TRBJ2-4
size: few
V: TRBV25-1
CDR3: ASKGADIQY

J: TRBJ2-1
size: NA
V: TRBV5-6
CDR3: ASSAITKDYNEQF

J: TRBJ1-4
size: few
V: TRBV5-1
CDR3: ASRSDVAGEKLF

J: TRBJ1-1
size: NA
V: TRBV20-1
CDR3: SARGGGGVFGTEAF

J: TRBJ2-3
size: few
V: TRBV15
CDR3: ATSRGLAGDTQY

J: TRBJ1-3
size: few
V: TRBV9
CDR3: ASSVGEGPGNTIY

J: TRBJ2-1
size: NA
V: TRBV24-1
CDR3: ATSGGQRLF

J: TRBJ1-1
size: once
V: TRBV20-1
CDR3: SAREQVLLMNTEAF

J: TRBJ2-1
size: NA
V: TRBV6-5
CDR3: ASSYSLGTGNHGQF

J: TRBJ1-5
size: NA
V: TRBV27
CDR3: ASSFWDRVQPQH

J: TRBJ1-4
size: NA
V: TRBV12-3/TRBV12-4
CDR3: ASSPTTGLVGEKLF

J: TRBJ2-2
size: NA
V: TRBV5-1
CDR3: ASSPARDTGELF

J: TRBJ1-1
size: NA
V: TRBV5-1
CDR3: ASSLAAQNHRAAEAF